The 27 T cell receptor beta chains below were found in one sample sequenced in a study of T-cell reconstitution after alpha-beta-depleted transplantation in children. The authors prepared the TCRbeta library with unique molecular identifiers. TCRdb recomputed calls from the PCR reads with MiXCR, one row per CDR3 protein. In the table there are just under 250,000 distinct CDR3 sequences, more than 20% of which are singletons. This specimen consisted of PBMCs, obtained before TCRalphabeta/CD19-depleted stem cell transplant. Every receptor here comes from a girl aged 2-10 years with Fanconi anemia, due to receive a stem cell transplant.

This clonotype was seen at least ten times. V gene TRBV28 combines with J gene TRBJ2-7; D might be TRBD2 (5 bases). CDR1 is MDHEN, CDR2 SYDVKM, per germline. V was shortened by 2 bases and J by 4 bases, with 12 bases between the two germline ends. The CDR3 is made up of 14 amino acids. In DNA, the CDR3 is TGTGCCAGCAGTTTAGTTGGCGAGCGGTACGAGCAGTACTTC. Residues: CASSLVGERYEQYF.

The chain is built from TRBV28 and TRBJ1-5, with D unresolved. With 7 bases removed from V and 4 bases from J, the gap between germline ends came to 11 bases. CDR1 and CDR2 from the germline V gene are MDHEN and SYDVKM. This CDR3 is built from 13 residues. The CDR3 is CASIKGGNQPQHF. The CDR3 DNA reads TGTGCCAGCATTAAGGGTGGAAATCAGCCCCAGCATTTT.

The chain links TRBV7-9 to TRBJ2-3; 7 bases map to TRBD1. The CDR3 is 17 amino acids. Germline values: CDR1 SEHNR, CDR2 FQNEAQ (reference sequence). The J segment lost 2 bases and the V segment lost 0 bases, leaving 8 bases of the junction unmatched. CDR3 sequence (DNA): TGTGCCAGCAGCTTAGCCCGGGACAGAACACACACAGATACGCAGTATTTT. Amino acids: CASSLARDRTHTDTQYF.

The chain is built from TRBV20-1 and TRBJ2-1; TRBD2 aligns across 8 bases. The CDR3 contains 14 residues. Germline V CDR1 and CDR2: DFQATT, SNEGSKA (reference sequence). Written as DNA, the CDR3 is TGCAGCGCCGGGGGGGGACGCTCCTACAATGAGCAGTTCTTC. Translated, it gives CSAGGGRSYNEQFF.

This clonotype was seen repeatedly, ten times or more. This rearrangement joins TRBV6-2 or TRBV6-3 to TRBJ2-5; unclear D gene. The CDR3 is made up of 14 amino acids. The germline gives CDR1 MNHEY, CDR2 SVGEGT. Trimming took off 0 bases at V and 1 base at J, with 6 bases between the two ends. The CDR3 protein is CASSYSQLQETQYF. CDR3 coding DNA: TGTGCCAGCAGTTACTCACAGCTCCAAGAGACCCAGTACTTC.

This clonotype was counted at least ten times. This sequence joins TRBV12-3 or TRBV12-4 and TRBJ1-1; D not resolved. The CDR3 extends over 13 amino acids. The V gene lost 2 bases and the J gene lost 1 base, with 5 bases spanning the gap. The CDR3 region has the DNA TGTGCCAGCAGTTTAAAGCAGAACACTGAAGCTTTCTTT. Amino acid sequence: CASSLKQNTEAFF.

This chain links TRBV29-1 with TRBJ2-7, with TRBD1 matching over 9 bases. Germline CDR1 SQVTM, CDR2 ANQGSEA. V gave up 6 bases and J gave up 6 bases; unmatched junction bases: 9. This CDR3 comprises 13 residues. The CDR3 DNA reads as TGCAGCGTAACCGGGACAGGGTTGTCCGAGCAGTACTTC. Its translation: CSVTGTGLSEQYF.

This clonotype occurred a few times. V is TRBV6-1 and J is TRBJ2-3, with D possibly being TRBD1 (6 bases). V dropped 7 bases and J dropped 6 bases, with 17 bases sitting between them. The CDR3 contains 14 residues. Germline V gene lookup returns CDR1 MNHNS and CDR2 SASEGT. The CDR3 DNA sequence: TGTGCCAGCAAGAGTGGGGGCAGCTGGGATACGCAGTATTTT. As protein: CASKSGGSWDTQYF.

This chain uses TRBV29-1 with TRBJ2-1; 12 nucleotides line up with TRBD2. The CDR3 is made up of 15 amino acids. CDR1 is SQVTM and CDR2 is ANQGSEA in the germline V gene. V lost 6 bases, J lost 4 bases, and 7 bases stayed unmatched. The chain's CDR3 is CSVYRLAGEYNEQFF. In DNA, the CDR3 is TGCAGCGTCTACCGACTAGCGGGGGAGTACAATGAGCAGTTCTTC.

DNA of the CDR3: TGTGCCATCAGTGAGTCGGCAGCCGGGACAGGGAACCACGAGCAGTACTTC. Translated, it gives CAISESAAGTGNHEQYF. V is TRBV10-3 and J is TRBJ2-7, with 9 positions matching TRBD1. Losses at the gene ends were 0 bases for V and 5 bases for J; bases not matched to a gene: 11. Germline V gene data show CDR1 as ENHRY and CDR2 as SYGVKD. The CDR3 sequence is 17 residues long.

This clonotype was picked up many times. This sequence joins TRBV12-3 or TRBV12-4 and TRBJ2-2; 10 bases are a match to TRBD2. V lost 6 bases and J lost 3; bases outside the gene matches: 10. This CDR3 contains 17 residues. The CDR3 region has the DNA TGTGCCAGCAGGCCACCGGGACTAGCGCACGACACCGGGGAGCTGTTTTTT. It is translated as CASRPPGLAHDTGELFF.

This clonotype showed up just a few times. This chain uses TRBV12-3 or TRBV12-4 with TRBJ1-1; maybe TRBD1 (5 bases). Trimming removed 6 bases from V and 3 bases from J, with 14 bases in between. The CDR3 length is 14 residues. The CDR3 DNA follows: TGTGCCAGCAGCCCCGGAAAGGGGTACACTGAAGCTTTCTTT. This translates into CASSPGKGYTEAFF.

The DNA for the CDR3 is TGTGCCAGCAGCGAAACCTCAAGTTTGTGGGGGGAAGAGACCCAGTACTTC. It is translated as CASSETSSLWGEETQYF. V usage is TRBV11-1 and J usage is TRBJ2-5, with TRBD2 as a possible D gene (6 bases). Germline assignment: CDR1 SGHAT and CDR2 FQDESV (reference sequence). V lost 5 bases and J lost 3, with 22 bases in between. The CDR3 totals 17 residues.

This clonotype was seen at least ten times. This chain joins TRBV29-1 and TRBJ1-1; tentatively, D is TRBD1 (5 bases). Germline CDR1 reads SQVTM; CDR2 reads ANQGSEA. CDR3 length equals 11 residues. V was clipped by 3 bases and J by 7 bases, with 9 bases between them. CDR3 sequence: CSVEGGNEAFF. The DNA of the CDR3 is TGCAGCGTTGAGGGGGGAAATGAAGCTTTCTTT.

This chain joins TRBV29-1 and TRBJ1-3; D remains unclear. CDR1 is SQVTM and CDR2 is ANQGSEA in the germline V gene. Trimming took 4 bases from V and 0 from J, leaving 10 bases between them. CDR3 length: 14 residues. CDR3 amino acids: CSVADGSSGNTIYF. DNA for the CDR3: TGCAGCGTTGCGGACGGATCCTCTGGAAACACCATATATTTT.

The chain uses TRBV7-2 and TRBJ2-7; tentatively, D is TRBD2 (7 bases). The V gene lost 3 bases and the J gene lost 2 bases, with 14 bases spanning the gap. This CDR3 contains 15 residues. CDR1 SGHTA and CDR2 FQGNSA come from the germline V gene. The CDR3 DNA reads TGTGCCAGCAGCTTTCGGGGGGCGAGTACCTACGAGCAGTACTTC. Residues: CASSFRGASTYEQYF.

The chain combines TRBV6-2 or TRBV6-3 with TRBJ1-2; D ambiguous. The germline V and J ends were trimmed by 2 bases and 2 bases, with 9 bases remaining between them. The CDR3 runs 14 residues. Germline V gene data show CDR1 as MNHEY and CDR2 as SVGEGT. The chain's CDR3 is CASSYSASNYGYTF. The DNA for the CDR3 is TGTGCCAGCAGTTACAGTGCCTCGAACTATGGCTACACCTTC.

A word on this clonotype: A read error may account for a junction end that differs from germline. The V call is TRBV6-1, the J call TRBJ1-2; perhaps TRBD1 as D (6 bases). CDR1 MNHNS and CDR2 SASEGT come from the germline V gene. The CDR3 has 16 amino acids. This CDR3 reads CASSEYRRQGTYGYTF. The CDR3, as DNA: TGTGCCAGCAGTGAATACCGTCGGCAGGGGACCTATGGCTACACTTTC.

This chain connects TRBV6-4 to TRBJ2-2; D possibly corresponds to TRBD1 (5 bases). With 0 bases removed from V and 6 bases from J, the gap between germline ends came to 8 bases. The germline gives CDR1 MRHNA, CDR2 SNTAGT. The CDR3 totals 14 residues. CDR3 nucleotides: TGTGCCAGCAGTGACTCAAGGGGCGCCGGGGAGCTGTTTTTT. Protein sequence: CASSDSRGAGELFF.

V and J are TRBV11-2 and TRBJ2-5; D unclear. Germline V gene lookup returns CDR1 SGHAT and CDR2 FQNNGV. This CDR3 is 13 amino acids long. V lost 5 bases and J 0 bases, leaving 7 bases between the germline ends. CDR3 protein: CASSPSYQETQYF. DNA for the CDR3: TGTGCCAGCAGCCCCTCGTACCAAGAGACCCAGTACTTC.

J is TRBJ2-1 and V is TRBV5-1; 15 bases are shared with TRBD2. Germline trimming cut 0 bases from V and 0 bases from J; bases unmatched to any gene: 7. The CDR3 has 20 amino acids. Germline V gives CDR1 SGHRS, CDR2 YFSETQ. The CDR3 sequence is CASSLGGLAGGRPSYNEQFF. The CDR3 DNA reads as TGCGCCAGCAGCTTGGGAGGACTAGCGGGGGGGAGACCCTCCTACAATGAGCAGTTCTTC.

The chain uses TRBV7-9 and TRBJ2-1; the D is unclear. CDR1 and CDR2 (germline): SEHNR, FQNEAQ (reference sequence). Trimming took off 3 bases at V and 5 bases at J, with 5 bases between the two ends. The CDR3 loop spans 12 amino acids. CDR3 loop: CASSLYDNEQFF. For the CDR3, the DNA is TGTGCCAGCAGCTTGTACGACAATGAGCAGTTCTTC.

This clonotype was seen ten or more times. J is TRBJ2-3 and V is TRBV20-1, with D perhaps matching TRBD1 or TRBD2 (5 bases each). Germline V CDR1 and CDR2: DFQATT, SNEGSKA (reference sequence). There are 11 residues in the CDR3. The germline V and J ends were trimmed by 7 bases and 10 bases, with 15 bases remaining between them. CDR3 sequence: CSGSPWDAQYF. The CDR3 DNA follows: TGCAGTGGTTCGCCCTGGGACGCGCAGTATTTT.

This chain joins TRBV7-9 and TRBJ2-1; D might be TRBD2 (6 bases). The CDR3 runs to 14 residues. Trimming pared 5 bases from V and 10 bases from J, leaving 18 bases between. The germline V gene encodes CDR1 SEHNR and CDR2 FQNEAQ (reference sequence). Here the CDR3 DNA reads TGTGCCAGCAGCCGAAATCCCGGGACTCCAGAGCAGTTCTTC. Translation: CASSRNPGTPEQFF.

J is TRBJ2-3 and V is TRBV7-2; D is ambiguous. Germline V gives CDR1 SGHTA, CDR2 FQGNSA. The CDR3 totals 14 residues. The germline V and J ends were trimmed by 2 bases and 3 bases, with 9 bases remaining between them. The DNA of the CDR3 is TGTGCCAGCAGCTTATTTTATTCGACAGATACGCAGTATTTT. Encoded protein: CASSLFYSTDTQYF.

Points on this clonotype: Germline is not matched at one junction end, which may reflect a read error. The chain combines TRBV12-3 or TRBV12-4 with TRBJ1-6; D is undetermined. The CDR3 consists of 14 residues. CDR3 residues: CASSILAYNSPLHF. In nucleotides, the CDR3 is TGTGCCAGCAGTATCCTCGCCTACAATTCACCCCTCCACTTT.

The sample holds many counts of this clonotype. V is TRBV5-1 and J is TRBJ2-7; D call uncertain. Germline CDR1 is SGHRS and CDR2 is YFSETQ. V dropped 2 bases and J dropped 7 bases, with 10 bases sitting between them. This CDR3 is built from 12 residues. The CDR3 nucleotides are TGCGCCAGCAGCTTCTTAGGTGATGAGCAGTACTTC. Residues: CASSFLGDEQYF.